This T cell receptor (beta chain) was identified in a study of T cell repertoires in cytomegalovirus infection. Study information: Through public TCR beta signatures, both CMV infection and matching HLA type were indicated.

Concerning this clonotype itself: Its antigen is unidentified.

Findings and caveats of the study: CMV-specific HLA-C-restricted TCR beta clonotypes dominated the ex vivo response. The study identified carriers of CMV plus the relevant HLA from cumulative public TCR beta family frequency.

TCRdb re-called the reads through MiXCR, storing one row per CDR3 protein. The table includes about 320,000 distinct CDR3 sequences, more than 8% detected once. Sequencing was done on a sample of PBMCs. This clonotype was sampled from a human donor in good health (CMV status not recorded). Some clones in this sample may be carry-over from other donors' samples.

The CDR3 here is CSAREGGSEQYF. DNA of the CDR3: TGCAGTGCTAGAGAAGGGGGATCCGAGCAGTACTTC. The rearrangement joins TRBV20-1 to TRBJ2-7; possible D gene TRBD1, 6 bases. CDR1 is DFQATT and CDR2 is SNEGSKA in the germline V gene (reference sequence). The CDR3 is 12 residues long. V was clipped by 0 bases and J by 6 bases, with 9 bases between them.